These 20 T cell receptor beta chains were sequenced from one sample in a study of T-cell reconstitution after alpha-beta-depleted transplantation in children. The TCRbeta library incorporated unique molecular identifiers. In TCRdb, the PCR reads were re-called with MiXCR into one record per CDR3 protein. Seen here are 900,000 or so distinct CDR3 sequences, approximately 15% observed once, and the top ten hold around 5.3%. The sample in question was PBMCs, mostly from graft donor cells, obtained 360 days after TCRalphabeta/CD19-depleted stem cell transplant. Source of these receptors: a male patient aged 10 to 17 who had a stem cell transplant for acute lymphoblastic leukemia, so the T cells may come from the graft donor.

The J gene is TRBJ2-1, the V gene TRBV12-5, with 8 bases that match TRBD1. Trimming removed 6 bases from V and 3 bases from J; junction bases left unmatched: 10. The CDR3 is made up of 16 amino acids. In germline, CDR1 is LGHNT, CDR2 FRNRAP. The CDR3 nucleotides are TGTGCTAGTGGCATTCCCGGGACAGGCTTCTACAATGAGCAGTTCTTC. Translating gives CASGIPGTGFYNEQFF.

The rearrangement uses TRBV18 and TRBJ2-5; D unresolved. Germline CDR1 reads KGHSH; CDR2 reads LQKENI. This CDR3 comprises 13 residues. Deletions cut 6 bases from V and 5 bases from J, with 13 bases between. CDR3 region: CASSQEVPETQYF. The CDR3 bases are TGTGCCAGCTCCCAAGAAGTCCCGGAGACCCAGTACTTC.

A few counts support this clonotype. The gene calls are TRBV12-3 or TRBV12-4 and TRBJ1-2; TRBD1 matches at 8 bases. Trimming removed 0 bases from V and 6 bases from J; junction bases left unmatched: 6. The CDR3 has 15 amino acids. This chain's CDR3 is CASSLAGQGGNGYTF. In nucleotides, the CDR3 is TGTGCCAGCAGTTTAGCCGGACAGGGTGGCAATGGCTACACCTTC.

This clonotype was observed a handful of times. V is TRBV5-1 and J is TRBJ1-1, with a tentative D call TRBD1 (6 bases). The V end was cut by 0 bases, the J end by 1 base, with 19 bases between. Germline-derived CDR1 and CDR2 are SGHRS and YFSETQ. The CDR3 runs to 18 residues. The CDR3 loop reads CASSLEARGGFRNTEAFF. The CDR3 DNA reads as TGCGCCAGCAGCTTGGAAGCCAGGGGAGGGTTTAGGAACACTGAAGCTTTCTTT. The entire variable domain, with the rest obtained from reference TRBV5-1 and TRBJ1-1, is as follows: KAGVTQTPRYLIKTRGQQVTLSCSPISGHRSVSWYQQTPGQGLQFLFEYFSETQRNKGNFPGRFSGRQFSNSRSEMNVSTLELGDSALYLCASSLEARGGFRNTEAFFGQGTRLTVV.

In its sample, this clonotype was seen a few times. The V and J genes are TRBV12-3 or TRBV12-4 and TRBJ2-5, with TRBD2 as a possible D gene (6 bases). The CDR3 runs to 16 residues. V was cut by 5 bases and J by 2 bases, with 18 bases left in between. Here the CDR3 reads CASSPRDWTKQETQYF. The CDR3 bases are TGTGCCAGCAGTCCTAGGGACTGGACTAAACAAGAGACCCAGTACTTC.

The table lists this clonotype with a few counts. The chain has TRBV24-1 and TRBJ2-3, with 7 positions matching TRBD1. This CDR3 is built from 19 residues. Trimming took 2 bases from V and 2 from J; bases not matched to a gene: 15. Germline V gene sequence: CDR1 KGHDR, CDR2 SFDVKD. The CDR3 sequence is CATSDSVIQGDSFTDTQYF. The CDR3 nucleotides read TGTGCCACCAGTGATTCGGTAATCCAAGGGGACAGCTTCACAGATACGCAGTATTTT.

This clonotype showed up many times. The V call is TRBV12-3 or TRBV12-4, the J call TRBJ2-7; D is uncertain. V gave up 6 bases and J gave up 1 base, with 19 bases separating them. The CDR3 spans 16 residues. CDR3 amino acids: CASRGGSSGLSYEQYF. In nucleotides, the CDR3 is TGTGCCAGCAGGGGCGGATCCTCGGGCCTTTCCTACGAGCAGTACTTC.

The chain has TRBV11-1 and TRBJ2-1; 12 bases are a match to TRBD2. Losses at the gene ends were 4 bases for V and 9 bases for J; bases not matched to a gene: 16. Germline loops: CDR1 SGHAT, CDR2 FQDESV (reference sequence). This CDR3 contains 18 residues. CDR3 amino acids: CASSSSSGRAILYVEQFF. The DNA for the CDR3 is TGTGCCAGCAGCTCCTCTAGCGGGAGGGCCATCTTGTATGTTGAGCAGTTCTTC. Full variable domain (rest looked up from reference TRBV11-1 and TRBJ2-1): EAEVAQSPRYKITEKSQAVAFWCDPISGHATLYWYRQILGQGPELLVQFQDESVVDDSQLPKDRFSAERLKGVDSTLKIQPAELGDSAMYLCASSSSSGRAILYVEQFFGPGTRLTVL.

In this sample, this clonotype turned up a few times. J is TRBJ2-2 and V is TRBV5-1; 7 nucleotides agree with TRBD2. The CDR3 length is 16 residues. Germline CDR1 reads SGHRS; CDR2 reads YFSETQ. The trim removed 1 base at V and 1 base at J, leaving 4 bases unmatched. The CDR3 DNA reads TGCGCCAGCAGCTTGTTTGCGGGGGTGAACACCGGGGAGCTGTTTTTT. It is translated as CASSLFAGVNTGELFF.

There are a few counts of this clonotype. The junction shows a germline mismatch at one end, possibly a read error. This chain links TRBV3-1 with TRBJ2-3; perhaps TRBD1 as D (6 bases). The length of the CDR3 is 19 residues. Germline CDR1 LGHDT, CDR2 YNNKEL (reference sequence). Here the CDR3 DNA reads TGTGCCTGCAGCCAGTTCGCCTTACAGGGCGCGGGTAGCACAGATACGCAGTATTTT. Its protein product is CACSQFALQGAGSTDTQYF.

The chain recombines TRBV7-8 with TRBJ2-4; TRBD1 might be the D (5 bases). This CDR3 is 15 amino acids long. The V gene's germline CDR1 is SGHVS and CDR2 FQNEAQ. The ends were cut back, 4 bases at V and 3 bases at J, with 13 bases in the middle. CDR3 in amino acids: CASSSQQGVKNIQYF. CDR3 DNA: TGTGCCAGCAGCTCGCAGCAGGGTGTCAAAAACATTCAGTACTTC.

The V and J genes are TRBV4-1 and TRBJ2-1, with 8 bases identical to TRBD2. V lost 7 bases and J lost 8; bases outside the gene matches: 13. Germline lookup yields CDR1 MGHRA and CDR2 YSYEKL. The CDR3 is 15 residues long. As DNA, the CDR3 is TGCGCCAGCAACGAAGCCGGGACTAGATGGGATGAGCAGTTCTTC. The encoded protein is CASNEAGTRWDEQFF.

This clonotype was counted a few times. This chain links TRBV4-1 with TRBJ1-5; possible D gene TRBD1, 6 bases. Germline V gene lookup returns CDR1 MGHRA and CDR2 YSYEKL. V dropped 1 base and J dropped 4 bases, with 14 bases sitting between them. The CDR3 length is 16 residues. The CDR3 here is CASSQVGGAVNQPQHF. The CDR3, as DNA: TGCGCCAGCAGCCAAGTGGGGGGGGCAGTAAATCAGCCCCAGCATTTT.

This clonotype was recorded many times. The chain couples TRBV5-1 to TRBJ2-4; maybe TRBD1 (6 bases). Germline V gene data show CDR1 as SGHRS and CDR2 as YFSETQ. The CDR3 length is 19 residues. V lost 6 bases and J 0 bases, leaving 25 bases between the germline ends. CDR3 sequence reads: CASTPDPQQGNIAKNIQYF. The CDR3 coding sequence is TGCGCCAGCACCCCGGACCCCCAACAGGGCAACATAGCCAAAAACATTCAGTACTTC.

The chain employs TRBV3-1 and TRBJ1-3; D is possibly TRBD1 (6 bases). The V end was cut by 11 bases, the J end by 0 bases, with 29 bases between. Germline assignment: CDR1 LGHDT and CDR2 YNNKEL (reference sequence). The CDR3 loop spans 19 amino acids. The CDR3 nucleotides are TGTGCCTTCTGCCCGAGGGTCATCTGGGACACGGGCTCTGGAAACACCATATATTTT. This codes for CAFCPRVIWDTGSGNTIYF.

The chain joins TRBV3-1 to TRBJ2-5; the D gene is possibly TRBD2 (5 bases). Trimming shortened V by 1 base and J by 7 bases, and 10 bases separated the two germline ends. The CDR3 has 13 residues. Per the germline V gene, CDR1 is LGHDT and CDR2 is YNNKEL (reference sequence). In nucleotides, the CDR3 is TGTGCCAGCAGCCAAGTTGAGGGCGGGACCCAGTACTTC. It is translated as CASSQVEGGTQYF.

This sequence joins TRBV7-6 and TRBJ2-3, with 8 bases that match TRBD2. This CDR3 comprises 14 residues. Germline V gene lookup returns CDR1 SGHVS and CDR2 FNYEAQ. Unmatched junction bases numbered 9, after V lost 10 bases and J lost 3 bases. As DNA, the CDR3 is TGTGCCACCTCACTTAGCGGGATAACAGATACGCAGTATTTT. Residues: CATSLSGITDTQYF.

This clonotype has only a few counts. The chain joins TRBV10-3 to TRBJ1-5; D ambiguous. Trimming shortened V by 3 bases and J by 9 bases, and 18 bases separated the two germline ends. CDR1 is ENHRY, CDR2 SYGVKD, per germline. The CDR3 is 15 residues long. The CDR3 region has the DNA TGTGCCATCAGTGATTCTGGGCAGGCCTTTCGGCCCCAGCATTTT. Translated, it gives CAISDSGQAFRPQHF.

This clonotype was seen only a few times. The chain couples TRBV6-6 to TRBJ2-1; D is uncertain. V lost 6 bases, J lost 7 bases, and 13 bases lay in between. The length of the CDR3 is 13 residues. Per the germline V gene, CDR1 is MNHNY and CDR2 is SVGAGI (reference sequence). CDR3 nucleotide sequence: TGTGCCAGCAGGGCTCCCGACCGTAATGAGCAGTTCTTC. Its protein is CASRAPDRNEQFF.

The chain links TRBV27 to TRBJ1-2; D may be TRBD1 (6 bases). The germline V and J ends were trimmed by 5 bases and 4 bases, with 20 bases remaining between them. The CDR3 extends over 16 amino acids. The germline V gene encodes CDR1 MNHEY and CDR2 SMNVEV (reference sequence). The CDR3 region is CASSPRQAGGLYGYTF. CDR3 DNA sequence: TGTGCCAGCAGTCCCCGACAGGCCGGTGGCCTCTATGGCTACACCTTC.